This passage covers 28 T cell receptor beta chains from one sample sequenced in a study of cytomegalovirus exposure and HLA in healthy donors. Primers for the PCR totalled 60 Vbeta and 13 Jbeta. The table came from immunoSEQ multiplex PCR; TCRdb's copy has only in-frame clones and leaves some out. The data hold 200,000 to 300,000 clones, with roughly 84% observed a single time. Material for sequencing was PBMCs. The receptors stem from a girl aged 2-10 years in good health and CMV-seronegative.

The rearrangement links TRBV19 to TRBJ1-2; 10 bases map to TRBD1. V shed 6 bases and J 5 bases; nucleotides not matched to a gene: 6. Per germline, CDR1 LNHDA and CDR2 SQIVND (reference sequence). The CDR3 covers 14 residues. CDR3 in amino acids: CASSRTGGYYGYTF. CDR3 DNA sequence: TGTGCCAGTAGCCGGACAGGGGGTTATTATGGCTACACCTTC.

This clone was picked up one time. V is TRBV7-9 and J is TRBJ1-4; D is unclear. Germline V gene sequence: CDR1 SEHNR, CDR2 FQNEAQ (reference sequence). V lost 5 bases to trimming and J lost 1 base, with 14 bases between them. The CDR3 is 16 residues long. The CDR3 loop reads CASSPPGVETNEKLFF. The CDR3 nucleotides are TGTGCCAGCAGCCCCCCCGGGGTAGAAACTAATGAAAAACTGTTTTTT.

The CDR3 DNA reads as TGCGCCAGCAGTGTGGCGGGACTAGCGGTCCACAATGAGCAGTTCTTC. This encodes CASSVAGLAVHNEQFF. The genes are TRBV10-1 and TRBJ2-1; 11 nucleotides agree with TRBD2. The CDR3 sequence is 16 residues long. Germline lookup yields CDR1 WNHNN and CDR2 SYGVQD (reference sequence). V lost 4 bases, J lost 5 bases, and 7 bases stayed unmatched.

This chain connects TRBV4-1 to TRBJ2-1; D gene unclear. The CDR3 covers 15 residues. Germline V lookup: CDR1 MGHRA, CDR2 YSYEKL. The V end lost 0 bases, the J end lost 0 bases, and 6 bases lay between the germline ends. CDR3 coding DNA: TGCGCCAGCAGCCAAGAGGTCTACTCCTACAATGAGCAGTTCTTC. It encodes CASSQEVYSYNEQFF.

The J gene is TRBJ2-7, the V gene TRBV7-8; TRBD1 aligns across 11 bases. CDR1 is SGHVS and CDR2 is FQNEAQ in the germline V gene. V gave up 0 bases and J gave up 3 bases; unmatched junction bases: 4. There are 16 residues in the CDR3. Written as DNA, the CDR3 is TGTGCCAGCAGCTTAGCAGGACAGGGGGCGAGCTACGAGCAGTACTTC. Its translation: CASSLAGQGASYEQYF.

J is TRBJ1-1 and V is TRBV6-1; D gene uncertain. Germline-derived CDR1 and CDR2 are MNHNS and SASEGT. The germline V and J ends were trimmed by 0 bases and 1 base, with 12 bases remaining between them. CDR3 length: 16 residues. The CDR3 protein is CASSEAGFEGNTEAFF. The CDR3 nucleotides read TGTGCCAGCAGTGAAGCTGGGTTCGAGGGGAACACTGAAGCTTTCTTT.

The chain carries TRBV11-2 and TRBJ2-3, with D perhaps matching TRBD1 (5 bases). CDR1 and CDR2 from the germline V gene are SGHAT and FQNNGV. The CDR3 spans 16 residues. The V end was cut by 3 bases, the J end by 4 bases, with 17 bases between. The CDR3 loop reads CASSFYRRPPSDTQYF. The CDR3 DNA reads TGTGCCAGCAGCTTCTACAGGCGGCCCCCGTCAGATACGCAGTATTTT. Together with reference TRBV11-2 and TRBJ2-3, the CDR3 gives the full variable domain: EAGVAQSPRYKIIEKRQSVAFWCNPISGHATLYWYQQILGQGPKLLIQFQNNGVVDDSQLPKDRFSAERLKGVDSTLKIQPAKLEDSAVYLCASSFYRRPPSDTQYFGPGTRLTVL.

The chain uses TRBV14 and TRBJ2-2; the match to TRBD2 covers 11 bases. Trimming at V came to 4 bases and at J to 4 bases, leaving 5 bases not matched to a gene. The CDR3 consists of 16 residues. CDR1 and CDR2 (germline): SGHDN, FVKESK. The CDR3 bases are TGTGCCAGCAGCCTCCTAGCGGGGGGTACCACCGGGGAGCTGTTTTTT. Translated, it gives CASSLLAGGTTGELFF.

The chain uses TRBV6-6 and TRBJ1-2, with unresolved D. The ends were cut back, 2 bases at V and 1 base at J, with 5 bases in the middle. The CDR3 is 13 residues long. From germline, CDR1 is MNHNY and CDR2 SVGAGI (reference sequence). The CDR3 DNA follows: TGTGCCAGCAGTTACGGACTTAACTATGGCTACACCTTC. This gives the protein CASSYGLNYGYTF.

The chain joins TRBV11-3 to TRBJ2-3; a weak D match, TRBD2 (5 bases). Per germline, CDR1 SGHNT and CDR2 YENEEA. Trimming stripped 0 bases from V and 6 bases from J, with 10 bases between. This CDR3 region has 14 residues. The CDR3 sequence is CASSLEPGSDTQYF. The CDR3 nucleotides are TGTGCCAGCAGCTTAGAACCGGGGTCCGATACGCAGTATTTT.

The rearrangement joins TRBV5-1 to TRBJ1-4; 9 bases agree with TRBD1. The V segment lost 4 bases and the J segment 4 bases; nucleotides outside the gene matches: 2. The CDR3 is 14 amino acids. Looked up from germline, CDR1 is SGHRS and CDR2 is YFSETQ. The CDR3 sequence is CASSKDRGNEKLFF. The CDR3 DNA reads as TGCGCCAGCAGCAAGGACAGGGGTAATGAAAAACTGTTTTTT.

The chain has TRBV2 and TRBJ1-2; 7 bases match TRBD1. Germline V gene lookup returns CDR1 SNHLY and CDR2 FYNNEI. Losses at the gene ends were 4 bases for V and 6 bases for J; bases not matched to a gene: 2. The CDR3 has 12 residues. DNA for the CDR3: TGTGCCAGCAGTGCACAGGGGAATGGCTACACCTTC. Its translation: CASSAQGNGYTF.

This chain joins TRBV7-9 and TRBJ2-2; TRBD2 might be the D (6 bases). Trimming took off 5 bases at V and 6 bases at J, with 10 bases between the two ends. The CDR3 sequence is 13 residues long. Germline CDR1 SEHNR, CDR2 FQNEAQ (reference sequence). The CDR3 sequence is CASSADYSGELFF. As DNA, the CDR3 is TGTGCCAGCAGCGCGGACTATTCCGGGGAGCTGTTTTTT.

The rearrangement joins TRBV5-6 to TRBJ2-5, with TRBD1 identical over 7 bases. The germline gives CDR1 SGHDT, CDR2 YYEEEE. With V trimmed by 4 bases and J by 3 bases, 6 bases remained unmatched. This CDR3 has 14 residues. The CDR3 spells CASSTRTGEETQYF. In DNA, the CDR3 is TGTGCCAGCAGCACCCGGACAGGAGAAGAGACCCAGTACTTC.

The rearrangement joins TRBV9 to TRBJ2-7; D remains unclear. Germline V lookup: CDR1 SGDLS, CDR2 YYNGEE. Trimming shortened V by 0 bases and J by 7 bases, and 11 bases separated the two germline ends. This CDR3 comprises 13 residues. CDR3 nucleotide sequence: TGTGCCAGCAGCGTAGGGCCCGACGGGGAGCAGTACTTC. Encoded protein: CASSVGPDGEQYF.

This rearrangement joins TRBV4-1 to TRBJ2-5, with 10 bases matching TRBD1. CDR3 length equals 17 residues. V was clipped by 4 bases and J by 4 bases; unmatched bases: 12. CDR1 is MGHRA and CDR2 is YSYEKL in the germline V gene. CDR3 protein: CASSPRPGTGVGETQYF. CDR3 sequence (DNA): TGCGCCAGCAGCCCTAGACCCGGGACAGGGGTCGGAGAGACCCAGTACTTC.

The CDR3 region is CASSGGQGGGSYGYTF. The CDR3 nucleotides read TGTGCCAGCAGCGGAGGACAGGGAGGGGGGAGTTATGGCTACACCTTC. V and J are TRBV13 and TRBJ1-2; 8 bases map to TRBD1. J lost 5 bases, V lost 5 bases, and 13 bases had no gene match. The CDR3 extends over 16 amino acids. Germline values: CDR1 PRHDT, CDR2 FYEKMQ (reference sequence).

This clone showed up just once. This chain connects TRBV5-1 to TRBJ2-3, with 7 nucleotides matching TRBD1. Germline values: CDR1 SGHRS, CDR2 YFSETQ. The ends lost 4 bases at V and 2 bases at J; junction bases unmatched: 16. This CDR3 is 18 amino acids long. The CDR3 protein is CASSRRTGLFGFTDTQYF. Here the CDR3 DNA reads TGCGCCAGCAGCCGCCGGACAGGCCTATTTGGGTTCACAGATACGCAGTATTTT. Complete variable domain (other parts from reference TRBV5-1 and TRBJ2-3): KAGVTQTPRYLIKTRGQQVTLSCSPISGHRSVSWYQQTPGQGLQFLFEYFSETQRNKGNFPGRFSGRQFSNSRSEMNVSTLELGDSALYLCASSRRTGLFGFTDTQYFGPGTRLTVL.

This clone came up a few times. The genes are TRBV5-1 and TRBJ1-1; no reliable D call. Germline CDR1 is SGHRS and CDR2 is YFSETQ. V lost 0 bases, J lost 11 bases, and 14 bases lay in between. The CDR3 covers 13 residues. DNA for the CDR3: TGCGCCAGCAGCTTGGAGTTAGCGGTAAAGGCTTTCTTT. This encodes CASSLELAVKAFF.

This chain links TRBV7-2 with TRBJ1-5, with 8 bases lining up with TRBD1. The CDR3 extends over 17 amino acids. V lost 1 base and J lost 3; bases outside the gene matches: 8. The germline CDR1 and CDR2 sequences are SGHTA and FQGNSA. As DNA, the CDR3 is TGTGCCAGCAGCTTAGTAAGTGGACAGGGTTTCAATCAGCCCCAGCATTTT. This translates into CASSLVSGQGFNQPQHF.

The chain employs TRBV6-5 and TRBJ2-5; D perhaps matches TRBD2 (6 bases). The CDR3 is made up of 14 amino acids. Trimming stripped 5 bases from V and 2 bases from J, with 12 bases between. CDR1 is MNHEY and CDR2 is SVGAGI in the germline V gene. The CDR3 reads CASSIGAGQETQYF. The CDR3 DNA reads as TGTGCCAGCAGTATCGGGGCGGGGCAAGAGACCCAGTACTTC.

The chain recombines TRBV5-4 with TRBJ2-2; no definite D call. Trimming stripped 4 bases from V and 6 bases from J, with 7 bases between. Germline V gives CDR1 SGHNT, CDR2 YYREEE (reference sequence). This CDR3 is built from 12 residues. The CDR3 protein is CASSPSPGELFF. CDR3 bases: TGTGCCAGCAGCCCTAGTCCCGGGGAGCTGTTTTTT.

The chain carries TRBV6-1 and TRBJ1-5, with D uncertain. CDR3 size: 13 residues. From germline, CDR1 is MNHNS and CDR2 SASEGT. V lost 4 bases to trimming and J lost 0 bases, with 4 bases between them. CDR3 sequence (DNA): TGTGCCAGCAGTGGAGGTAGCAATCAGCCCCAGCATTTT. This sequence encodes CASSGGSNQPQHF.

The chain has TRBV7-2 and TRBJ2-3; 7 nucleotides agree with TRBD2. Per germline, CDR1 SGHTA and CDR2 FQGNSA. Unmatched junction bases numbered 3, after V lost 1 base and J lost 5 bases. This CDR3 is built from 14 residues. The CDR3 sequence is CASSLGIAGDTQYF. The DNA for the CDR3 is TGTGCCAGCAGCTTAGGGATAGCGGGAGATACGCAGTATTTT.

CDR3 protein: CAWTGTGLNYGYTF. Written as DNA, the CDR3 is TGTGCCTGGACGGGGACAGGACTTAACTATGGCTACACCTTC. The chain recombines TRBV30 with TRBJ1-2; 8 positions match TRBD1. V shed 4 bases and J 1 base; nucleotides not matched to a gene: 5. Germline-derived CDR1 and CDR2 are GTSNPN and SVGIG (reference sequence). The CDR3 consists of 14 residues.

The CDR3 DNA reads TGTGCCAGCAGCTTTTCGCCGAGGGACGGGAGGAGCTCCTACGAGCAGTACTTC. Protein: CASSFSPRDGRSSYEQYF. The rearrangement joins TRBV11-3 to TRBJ2-5; TRBD2 matches 7 bases. Matching the DNA end better, TRBJ2-7 makes the J call doubtful. Per germline, CDR1 SGHNT and CDR2 YENEEA. This CDR3 is built from 18 residues.

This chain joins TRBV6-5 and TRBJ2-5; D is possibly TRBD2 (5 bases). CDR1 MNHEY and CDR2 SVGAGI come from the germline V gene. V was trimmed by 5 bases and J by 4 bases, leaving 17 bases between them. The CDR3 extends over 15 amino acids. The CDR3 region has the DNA TGTGCCAGCAGTACCCGGGGTGCGAGAGGAGAGACCCAGTACTTC. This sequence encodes CASSTRGARGETQYF.

The CDR3 bases are TGTGCCATCAGTGAGGGGGGGGCTGTAGGTGGCTACACCTTC. Amino acids: CAISEGGAVGGYTF. J is TRBJ1-2 and V is TRBV10-3; D possibly corresponds to TRBD1 (6 bases). Germline assignment: CDR1 ENHRY and CDR2 SYGVKD. V was pared by 2 bases and J by 7 bases, with 14 bases between. The length of the CDR3 is 14 residues.